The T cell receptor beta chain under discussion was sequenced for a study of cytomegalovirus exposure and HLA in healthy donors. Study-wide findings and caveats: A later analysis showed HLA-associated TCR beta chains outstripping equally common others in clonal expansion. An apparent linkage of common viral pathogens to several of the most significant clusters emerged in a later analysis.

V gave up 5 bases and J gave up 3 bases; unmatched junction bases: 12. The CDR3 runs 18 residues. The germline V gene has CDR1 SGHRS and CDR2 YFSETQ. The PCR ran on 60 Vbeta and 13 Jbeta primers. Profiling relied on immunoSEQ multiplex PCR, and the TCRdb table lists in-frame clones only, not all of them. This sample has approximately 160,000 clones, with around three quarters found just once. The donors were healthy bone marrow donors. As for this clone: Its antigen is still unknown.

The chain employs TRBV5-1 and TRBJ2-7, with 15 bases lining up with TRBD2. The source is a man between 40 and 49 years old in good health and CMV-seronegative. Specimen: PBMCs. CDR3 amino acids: CASRKGLAGGSGFYEQYF. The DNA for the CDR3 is TGCGCCAGCAGAAAAGGACTAGCGGGAGGGAGTGGGTTCTACGAGCAGTACTTC.